This is a list of T cell receptor beta chains from one sample in a study of blood T cells in healthy people across ages. Each CDR3 protein gets one entry after TCRdb re-called the 5' RACE reads with MiXCR. The repertoire holds 1,500,000 or so distinct CDR3 sequences, with roughly 64% as singletons. The sequenced sample consisted of blood. These receptors all stem from a man between 18 and 29 years old in good health. Both conserved end residues are trimmed from each CDR3. The order of the fields is D gene, J gene, V gene, CDR3 protein. D genes are given only for firm matches.

D gene: NA; J gene: TRBJ2-3; V gene: TRBV3-1; CDR3 protein: ASSQEMGGDTQY
D gene: NA; J gene: TRBJ2-3; V gene: TRBV20-1; CDR3 protein: SAESAGTDTQY
D gene: NA; J gene: TRBJ2-5; V gene: TRBV27; CDR3 protein: ASSQFREETQY
D gene: NA; J gene: TRBJ2-5; V gene: TRBV15; CDR3 protein: ATSSPQETQY
D gene: NA; J gene: TRBJ2-1; V gene: TRBV24-1; CDR3 protein: ATRGNGYNEQF
D gene: NA; J gene: TRBJ1-2; V gene: TRBV20-1; CDR3 protein: SARVPATHYGYT
D gene: NA; J gene: TRBJ2-3; V gene: TRBV11-2; CDR3 protein: ASSPTGSLDTQY
D gene: TRBD2; J gene: TRBJ2-5; V gene: TRBV20-1; CDR3 protein: SALSGGAEEQY
D gene: TRBD2; J gene: TRBJ2-5; V gene: TRBV4-1; CDR3 protein: ASSQVLRGGETQY
D gene: TRBD1; J gene: TRBJ2-5; V gene: TRBV2; CDR3 protein: ASRGVDREEETQY
D gene: NA; J gene: TRBJ2-3; V gene: TRBV20-1; CDR3 protein: SALRQEISTDTQY
D gene: TRBD2; J gene: TRBJ2-7; V gene: TRBV11-2; CDR3 protein: ASSLETSGGHYEQY
D gene: NA; J gene: TRBJ2-6; V gene: TRBV3-1; CDR3 protein: ASSQLARLAGANVLT
D gene: NA; J gene: TRBJ1-5; V gene: TRBV28; CDR3 protein: ASAYGGGSNQPQH
D gene: NA; J gene: TRBJ2-1; V gene: TRBV4-2; CDR3 protein: ASSLLNGFSGAREQF
D gene: NA; J gene: TRBJ2-3; V gene: TRBV29-1; CDR3 protein: SVVFEGTDTQY
D gene: NA; J gene: TRBJ1-2; V gene: TRBV4-3; CDR3 protein: ASSQKLDKYYGYT